The 30 T cell receptor beta chains reported below all come from one sample, sequenced in a study of blood T cell repertoires in COVID-19. Data came from immunoSEQ multiplex PCR; TCRdb stores just in-frame clones and leaves some out. Of 150,000 to 200,000 clones in the sample, just under 90% were seen once. Sequenced sample: peripheral blood. All receptors derive from a woman between 65 and 79 years old with COVID-19, enrolled during active disease.

The chain carries TRBV23-1 and TRBJ1-4; 7 positions match TRBD1. TRBV23-1 is reported as an ORF; its role is uncertain. CDR3 length: 19 amino acids. After removal of 1 base from V and 5 bases from J, the junction contained 16 bases not matched to a gene. The CDR3 reads CASSQFLFGDRRPNEKLFF. CDR3 sequence (DNA): TGCGCCAGCAGTCAATTTTTATTTGGGGACAGAAGACCAAATGAAAAACTGTTTTTT.

The genes are TRBV6-6 and TRBJ1-5, with a possible D match to TRBD1 (5 bases). Between the trimmed V and J ends, which lost 3 bases and 1 base, there was a span of 10 bases. Germline CDR1 reads MNHNY; CDR2 reads SVGAGI (reference sequence). The CDR3 length is 15 residues. The CDR3 reads CASSYGRASNQPQHF. CDR3 coding DNA: TGTGCCAGCAGTTATGGCAGGGCGAGCAATCAGCCCCAGCATTTT.

CDR3 in amino acids: CSVDSTGTNEKLFF. The CDR3 bases are TGCAGCGTTGACTCCACAGGCACTAATGAAAAACTGTTTTTT. The gene calls are TRBV29-1 and TRBJ1-4, with D perhaps TRBD1 (5 bases). The V and J ends lost 3 bases and 2 bases respectively, with 10 bases between them. Germline values: CDR1 SQVTM, CDR2 ANQGSEA. The CDR3 extends over 14 amino acids. Supplemented by reference TRBV29-1 and TRBJ1-4, the full variable domain reads SAVISQKPSRDICQRGTSLTIQCQVDSQVTMMFWYRQQPGQSLTLIATANQGSEATYESGFVIDKFPISRPNLTFSTLTVSNMSPEDSSIYLCSVDSTGTNEKLFFGSGTQLSVL.

This clone was picked up a small number of times. This chain uses TRBV5-6 with TRBJ1-2; weak D call: TRBD1 (5 bases). From germline, CDR1 is SGHDT and CDR2 YYEEEE. The V and J ends lost 3 bases and 4 bases respectively, with 16 bases between them. This CDR3 is built from 15 residues. CDR3 nucleotides: TGTGCCAGCAGCTCCCCGATAGGGGAGGGCTATGGCTACACCTTC. Its translation: CASSSPIGEGYGYTF.

The V gene is TRBV16, the J gene TRBJ1-1, with D tentatively TRBD1 (5 bases). V lost 5 bases to trimming and J lost 4 bases, with 20 bases between them. There are 16 residues in the CDR3. Germline lookup yields CDR1 KGHSY and CDR2 FQNENV. CDR3 region: CASSEDWGGRGTEAFF. CDR3 nucleotide sequence: TGTGCCAGCAGCGAGGACTGGGGGGGTCGGGGCACTGAAGCTTTCTTT. The full variable domain, its missing parts supplied by reference TRBV16 and TRBJ1-1, is GEEVAQTPKHLVRGEGQKAKLYCAPIKGHSYVFWYQQVLKNEFKFLISFQNENVFDETGMPKERFSAKCLPNSPCSLEIQATKLEDSAVYFCASSEDWGGRGTEAFFGQGTRLTVV.

V usage is TRBV6-5 and J usage is TRBJ1-6; the match to TRBD1 covers 7 bases. V lost 6 bases to trimming and J lost 9 bases; unmatched junction nucleotides: 11. The CDR3 runs 15 residues. CDR1 is MNHEY and CDR2 is SVGAGI in the germline V gene. CDR3 coding DNA: TGTGCCAGCAGCACGCAACAGGGGATCGGTTCACCCCTCCACTTT. Residues: CASSTQQGIGSPLHF.

The CDR3 spells CASSRGNLAGAYEQYF. CDR3 DNA: TGTGCCAGCAGCCGAGGTAATCTAGCGGGGGCCTACGAGCAGTACTTC. This chain connects TRBV3-1 (or the pseudogene TRBV3-2) to TRBJ2-7; TRBD2 agrees at 10 bases. The germline V gene has CDR1 LGHDT and CDR2 YNNKEL (reference sequence). Trimming took 4 bases from V and 2 from J; bases not matched to a gene: 8. The CDR3 runs 16 residues.

The chain links TRBV7-2 to TRBJ1-3, with D uncertain. Looked up from germline, CDR1 is SGHTA and CDR2 is FQGNSA. CDR3 length equals 16 residues. V was cut by 2 bases and J by 0 bases, with 11 bases left in between. The CDR3 spells CASSLNHAFSGNTIYF. DNA of the CDR3: TGTGCCAGCAGCTTAAATCACGCGTTCTCTGGAAACACCATATATTTT.

This rearrangement joins TRBV18 to TRBJ1-1; possible D gene TRBD1, 6 bases. V was cut by 4 bases and J by 1 base, with 16 bases left in between. Per the germline V gene, CDR1 is KGHSH and CDR2 is LQKENI. The CDR3 loop spans 16 amino acids. The CDR3: CASSRQPQGANTEAFF. In DNA, the CDR3 is TGTGCCAGCTCACGCCAACCACAGGGAGCGAACACTGAAGCTTTCTTT.

The V and J genes are TRBV7-8 and TRBJ2-7, with D perhaps matching TRBD2 (7 bases). The germline gives CDR1 SGHVS, CDR2 FQNEAQ. The CDR3 loop spans 13 amino acids. Trimming removed 2 bases at V and 6 bases at J, with 11 bases between. The CDR3, as DNA: TGTGCCAGCAGCTTAAGGGGGGGTCTCGAGCAGTACTTC. It codes for CASSLRGGLEQYF.

This chain links TRBV7-9 with TRBJ1-4, with TRBD1 matching 9 bases. Trimming cost V 0 bases and J 8 bases; bases outside gene matches: 7. CDR3 length equals 16 residues. The germline V gene encodes CDR1 SEHNR and CDR2 FQNEAQ (reference sequence). In DNA form, the CDR3 reads TGTGCCAGCAGCTTAGCCGGGACAGGGCGAACCGAAAAACTGTTTTTT. This encodes CASSLAGTGRTEKLFF.

The V gene is TRBV4-1, the J gene TRBJ2-2, with TRBD2 matching over 16 bases. CDR3 length: 20 amino acids. V shed 2 bases and J 6 bases; nucleotides not matched to a gene: 12. Germline CDR1 MGHRA, CDR2 YSYEKL. DNA of the CDR3: TGCGCCAGCAGCCAACGTGAACCGGGACTAGCGGGGGGGTCCTCCGGGGAGCTGTTTTTT. The encoded protein is CASSQREPGLAGGSSGELFF.

This chain links TRBV10-3 with TRBJ2-1; tentative D call: TRBD2 (7 bases). The CDR3 loop spans 13 amino acids. CDR1 and CDR2 (germline): ENHRY, SYGVKD. V was trimmed by 10 bases and J by 10 bases, leaving 20 bases between them. The CDR3 bases are TGTGCCACGGCTCGGGGGGCGGAGGGGGAGCAGTTCTTC. It translates to CATARGAEGEQFF.

V gene TRBV5-1 combines with J gene TRBJ2-7; possible D gene TRBD2, 6 bases. This CDR3 spans 15 amino acids. Trimming cost V 5 bases and J 7 bases, with 22 bases left between them. The V gene's germline CDR1 is SGHRS and CDR2 YFSETQ. The CDR3 is CASRPGDSLLKEQYF. The CDR3 coding sequence is TGCGCCAGCAGACCTGGGGACTCCCTACTCAAAGAGCAGTACTTC.

V is TRBV3-1 (or the pseudogene TRBV3-2) and J is TRBJ1-4, with 7 bases that match TRBD1. The CDR3 length is 15 residues. Germline CDR1 is LGHDT and CDR2 is YNNKEL (reference sequence). V was pared by 3 bases and J by 5 bases, with 6 bases of the junction left unmatched. CDR3 residues: CASSQLTGRNEKLFF. The CDR3, as DNA: TGTGCCAGCAGCCAGCTGACAGGGAGGAATGAAAAACTGTTTTTT.

The CDR3 DNA is TGCGCCAGCAGCTTGGCAGGGGTGGGTCAGCCCCAGCATTTT. Protein: CASSLAGVGQPQHF. V and J are TRBV5-1 and TRBJ1-5, with D perhaps TRBD1 (6 bases). The CDR3 is made up of 14 amino acids. Trimming cost V 0 bases and J 6 bases, with 10 bases left between them. Germline CDR1 and CDR2: SGHRS and YFSETQ.

The chain has TRBV6-5 and TRBJ2-7; 7 bases are a match to TRBD2. The V segment lost 7 bases and the J segment 3 bases; nucleotides outside the gene matches: 9. Germline CDR1 is MNHEY and CDR2 is SVGAGI. This CDR3 is 14 amino acids long. Here the CDR3 DNA reads TGTGCCAGCACCCTATGGGGAGGGATCTACGAGCAGTACTTC. Translated: CASTLWGGIYEQYF.

V is TRBV5-1 and J is TRBJ2-7, with D unresolved. The CDR3 runs 14 residues. Germline CDR1 is SGHRS and CDR2 is YFSETQ. Trimming removed 0 bases from V and 4 bases from J, with 11 bases in between. CDR3 protein: CASSLVLSGYEQYF. DNA for the CDR3: TGCGCCAGCAGCTTGGTTCTCTCAGGATACGAGCAGTACTTC.

This clone was observed a single time. The chain couples TRBV21-1 to TRBJ1-5; whether TRBD1, the table's D call, matches the DNA was not checked. TRBV21-1 is a documented pseudogene. This CDR3 spans 17 amino acids. The CDR3 spells CASTKDRLCKGNQPQHF. In DNA form, the CDR3 reads TGTGCCAGCACCAAGGACAGGTTATGCAAGGGCAATCAGCCCCAGCATTTT.

CDR3 loop: CASRRSYGYTF. In nucleotides, the CDR3 is TGTGCCAGCAGAAGGAGCTATGGCTACACCTTC. The chain recombines TRBV28 with TRBJ1-2; D not certain. CDR3 length: 11 amino acids. The germline V gene has CDR1 MDHEN and CDR2 SYDVKM. Trimming shortened V by 6 bases and J by 4 bases, and 6 bases separated the two germline ends.

Details on this clone: This sample includes further DNA sequences coding for the same CDR3. The rearrangement links TRBV7-9 to TRBJ2-1, with TRBD1 identical over 11 bases. J lost 6 bases, V lost 5 bases, and 3 bases had no gene match. CDR1 is SEHNR and CDR2 is FQNEAQ in the germline V gene (reference sequence). The CDR3 covers 14 residues. For the CDR3, the DNA is TGTGCCAGCAGCCGGGACAGGGGGGGCAATGAGCAGTTCTTC. Its protein product is CASSRDRGGNEQFF.

V and J are TRBV27 and TRBJ2-3; TRBD2 matches at 10 bases. CDR1 MNHEY and CDR2 SMNVEV come from the germline V gene (reference sequence). V shed 1 base and J 7 bases; nucleotides not matched to a gene: 8. This CDR3 spans 16 amino acids. The CDR3 bases are TGTGCCAGCAGTTTATACGAAGCGGGGGGGATCAATACGCAGTATTTT. Translated, it gives CASSLYEAGGINTQYF.

In nucleotides, the CDR3 is TGTGCCAGCAGCTACCACAGGACCCACACTGAAGCTTTCTTT. The encoded protein is CASSYHRTHTEAFF. The chain links TRBV27 to TRBJ1-1, with D perhaps matching TRBD1 (5 bases). The V end was cut by 6 bases, the J end by 3 bases, with 14 bases between. This CDR3 is 14 amino acids long. Looked up from germline, CDR1 is MNHEY and CDR2 is SMNVEV (reference sequence).

The gene calls are TRBV28 and TRBJ1-3; TRBD1 matches at 9 bases. The CDR3 is 18 amino acids. Germline V gene lookup returns CDR1 MDHEN and CDR2 SYDVKM. Unmatched junction bases numbered 9, after V lost 3 bases and J lost 0 bases. The CDR3 loop is CASSFLGTGTISGNTIYF. In DNA, the CDR3 is TGTGCCAGCAGTTTTTTAGGGACAGGGACGATCTCTGGAAACACCATATATTTT.

The chain combines TRBV12-3 or TRBV12-4 with TRBJ1-2; TRBD1 matches 7 bases. CDR3 length equals 13 residues. J was trimmed by 6 bases and V by 4 bases; bases with no gene match: 5. CDR3: CASSWGQNNGYTF. In DNA form, the CDR3 reads TGTGCCAGCAGTTGGGGACAGAATAATGGCTACACCTTC.

The chain links TRBV5-4 to TRBJ2-2; the D gene is possibly TRBD2 (6 bases). CDR3 size: 16 residues. Per germline, CDR1 SGHNT and CDR2 YYREEE (reference sequence). V was pared by 3 bases and J by 4 bases, with 16 bases between. The CDR3 spells CASSSAGTPSTGELFF. Here the CDR3 DNA reads TGTGCCAGCAGCTCCGCCGGGACTCCCTCCACCGGGGAGCTGTTTTTT.

This clone has only a few counts. The chain links TRBV6-1 to TRBJ1-5, with D possibly being TRBD1 (6 bases). Trimming cost V 2 bases and J 6 bases, with 14 bases left between them. The CDR3 is 15 residues long. CDR1 is MNHNS, CDR2 SASEGT, per germline. The CDR3 region has the DNA TGTGCCAGCAGTGAATGGCAGGGGTTTGGTCAGCCCCAGCATTTT. As protein: CASSEWQGFGQPQHF.

V usage is TRBV19 and J usage is TRBJ1-5; D is perhaps TRBD1 (5 bases). The CDR3 totals 14 residues. V was cut by 5 bases and J by 7 bases, with 15 bases left in between. Germline V gene sequence: CDR1 LNHDA, CDR2 SQIVND (reference sequence). The CDR3 loop is CASSGLVTAQPQHF. The CDR3 nucleotides are TGTGCCAGTAGTGGTCTCGTGACAGCCCAGCCCCAGCATTTT.

This chain uses TRBV29-1 with TRBJ1-1; 9 bases agree with TRBD1. This CDR3 comprises 15 residues. V lost 1 base and J lost 5; bases outside the gene matches: 8. Germline values: CDR1 SQVTM, CDR2 ANQGSEA. In nucleotides, the CDR3 is TGCAGCGTTGAAGCTCTACAGGGGGCTCGGACTGAAGCTTTCTTT. Residues: CSVEALQGARTEAFF.

This clone was observed a handful of times. The V call is TRBV6-6, the J call TRBJ1-5; possible D gene TRBD1, 5 bases. Germline loops: CDR1 MNHNY, CDR2 SVGAGI (reference sequence). Between the trimmed V and J ends, which lost 2 bases and 0 bases, there was a span of 11 bases. This CDR3 has 16 residues. CDR3 bases: TGTGCCAGCAGTTACGAAGGACAAAGTAGCAATCAGCCCCAGCATTTT. Translating it yields CASSYEGQSSNQPQHF.